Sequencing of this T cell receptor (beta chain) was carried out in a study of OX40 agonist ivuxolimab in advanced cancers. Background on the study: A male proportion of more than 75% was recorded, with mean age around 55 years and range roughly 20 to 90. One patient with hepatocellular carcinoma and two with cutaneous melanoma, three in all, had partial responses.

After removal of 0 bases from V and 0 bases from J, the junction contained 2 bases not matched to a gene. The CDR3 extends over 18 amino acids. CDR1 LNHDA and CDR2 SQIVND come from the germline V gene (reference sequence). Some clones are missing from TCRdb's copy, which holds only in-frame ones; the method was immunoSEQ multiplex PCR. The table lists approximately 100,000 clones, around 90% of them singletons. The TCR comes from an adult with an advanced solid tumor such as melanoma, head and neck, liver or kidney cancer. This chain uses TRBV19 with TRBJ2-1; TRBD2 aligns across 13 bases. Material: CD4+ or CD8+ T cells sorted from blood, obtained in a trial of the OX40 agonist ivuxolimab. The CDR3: CASSIEGLAGSSYNEQFF. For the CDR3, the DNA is TGTGCCAGTAGTATAGAGGGACTAGCGGGGAGCTCCTACAATGAGCAGTTCTTC. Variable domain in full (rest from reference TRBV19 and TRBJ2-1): DGGITQSPKYLFRKEGQNVTLSCEQNLNHDAMYWYRQDPGQGLRLIYYSQIVNDFQKGDIAEGYSVSREKKESFPLTVTSAQKNPTAFYLCASSIEGLAGSSYNEQFFGPGTRLTVL.